Each of the 24 T cell receptor beta chains below was sequenced from the same sample in a study of tumor-infiltrating lymphocytes in primary liver carcinoma. The source material, roughly 18-32 mg of unsorted bulk tissue, was used to co-extract RNA and DNA. Making TCR beta cDNA involved around 500 ng total RNA and a constant-region primer. Generation of the TCR beta libraries relied on three nested multiplex PCR rounds using slightly modified ARM-PCR. The opening two PCR rounds, around 11 cycles each, paired TRBV1-TRBV30 forward primers with a C-beta reverse primer. TCRdb itself ran the multiplex PCR reads through MiXCR, one entry per CDR3 protein. The profile covers about 210,000 distinct CDR3 sequences, with 85% appearing a single time and around 18% taken by the ten largest. Material for sequencing was tumor tissue from primary liver carcinoma. These TCRs come from a man aged 35-49 years with primary liver carcinoma and hepatitis B virus infection.

Comment on this clonotype: An end of the junction does not agree with germline; a read error may underlie this. V usage is TRBV6-5 and J usage is TRBJ2-2; no reliable D call. The CDR3 contains 13 residues. CDR1 MNHEY and CDR2 SVGAGI come from the germline V gene. CDR3 nucleotide sequence: TGCGCCAGCAATTACCAAGACACCGGGGAGCTGTTTTTT. This codes for CASNYQDTGELFF.

About this clonotype: One junction end disagrees with the germline gene, perhaps due to a read error. The V call is TRBV10-3, the J call TRBJ1-1; D unclear. This CDR3 has 11 amino acids. Per the germline V gene, CDR1 is ENHRY and CDR2 is SYGVKD. Written as DNA, the CDR3 is TGTGTCATCAGAAGGAACATTGAAGCTTTCTTT. Protein product: CVIRRNIEAFF.

About this clonotype: Germline is not matched at one junction end, which may reflect a read error. V is TRBV11-1 and J is TRBJ2-4; 7 bases map to TRBD2. The CDR3 spans 17 residues. Germline CDR1 SGHAT, CDR2 FQDESV (reference sequence). The CDR3 bases are TGTACCAGTAGCTTTCCCAGGACAAGCGGGACCAAAAACATTCAGTACTTC. Translated: CTSSFPRTSGTKNIQYF.

In regard to this clonotype: One end of the junction fails to match germline, which may point to a read error. This sequence joins TRBV12-3 or TRBV12-4 and TRBJ1-1, with a possible D match to TRBD1 (5 bases). The CDR3 consists of 16 residues. CDR3 nucleotides: TGTGCCAGCAGTTTCATCTTGGGACTGGGAAACACTGAAACTTTCTTT. It specifies CASSFILGLGNTETFF.

The table lists this clonotype with a few counts. This chain connects TRBV2 to TRBJ2-7, with D hard to call. Germline V lookup: CDR1 SNHLY, CDR2 FYNNEI. The CDR3 is made up of 13 amino acids. V was shortened by 6 bases and J by 0 bases, with 9 bases between the two germline ends. This CDR3 reads CASRKEISYEQYF. The CDR3 DNA reads as TGTGCCAGCAGAAAGGAGATCTCCTACGAGCAGTACTTC.

J is TRBJ1-1 and V is TRBV10-3; possibly TRBD1 for D (6 bases). The V end lost 9 bases, the J end lost 1 base, and 18 bases lay between the germline ends. The CDR3 totals 15 residues. Germline V gene data show CDR1 as ENHRY and CDR2 as SYGVKD. The CDR3 spells CAIYTGGQGNTEAFF. CDR3 sequence (DNA): TGTGCCATTTACACCGGGGGACAAGGGAACACTGAAGCTTTCTTT.

The chain employs TRBV5-4 and TRBJ2-7; D gene unclear. Germline values: CDR1 SGHNT, CDR2 YYREEE (reference sequence). Trimming stripped 0 bases from V and 0 bases from J, with 7 bases between. The CDR3 loop spans 14 amino acids. The CDR3 here is CASSLVLFSYEQYF. In DNA, the CDR3 is TGTGCCAGCAGCTTGGTCCTTTTCTCCTACGAGCAGTACTTC.

Concerning this clonotype: At one end, the junction sequence differs from germline, possibly due to a read error. The chain recombines TRBV6-2 or TRBV6-3 with TRBJ2-7; D unresolved. Looked up from germline, CDR1 is MNHEY and CDR2 is SVGEGT. The CDR3 loop spans 16 amino acids. This CDR3 reads CASSSGWSCSSYEQYF. CDR3 bases: TGTGCCAGCAGTAGTGGGTGGAGCTGCAGCTCCTACGAGCAATACTTC.

For this clonotype: The CDR3 ends on some other residue instead of the conserved phenylalanine or tryptophan, so this is likely a read error. CDR3 bases: TGTGCCAGCAGTTTTTCTCCGGGGCTAAAAGAGATCCAGTACCTC. This sequence encodes CASSFSPGLKEIQYL. The chain joins TRBV12-3 or TRBV12-4 to TRBJ2-5; either TRBD1 or TRBD2 may supply D (5 bases each). The CDR3 spans 15 residues.

For this clonotype: One base away lies a much larger clone, so this may be a sequencing read error. This rearrangement joins TRBV5-1 to TRBJ1-2; 8 bases agree with TRBD1. The CDR3 is 14 residues long. With 6 bases clipped from V and 4 bases from J, the junction kept 8 bases outside the gene matches. Germline V gene sequence: CDR1 SGHRS, CDR2 YFSETQ. DNA of the CDR3: TGCGCCAGCAACTTCGAGACAGGGGCCTATGGCTACACCTTC. Translating it yields CASNFETGAYGYTF.

A note on this clonotype: A junction boundary mismatches the germline segment, possibly from a read error. V gene TRBV4-1 combines with J gene TRBJ2-4; 9 nucleotides match TRBD2. The CDR3 has 16 residues. Germline CDR1 is MGHRA and CDR2 is YSYEKL. This CDR3 is CPSSQEAGGPCDIQYF. The CDR3 region has the DNA TGCCCCAGCAGCCAAGAGGCGGGAGGGCCGTGTGACATTCAGTACTTC.

For this clonotype: Compared with germline, one end of the junction differs, possibly owing to a read error. This chain uses TRBV12-3 or TRBV12-4 with TRBJ1-1; 9 bases match TRBD1. The CDR3 covers 16 residues. In DNA form, the CDR3 reads TGTGCCAGCAGCCCCCATCCTGGGACAGGGAACATTGAAGCTTTCTTT. Translating gives CASSPHPGTGNIEAFF.

Concerning this clonotype: A read error may produce the germline difference seen at one junction end. This sequence joins TRBV6-2 or TRBV6-3 and TRBJ1-5; D gene uncertain. The CDR3 covers 13 residues. Germline V gene lookup returns CDR1 MNHEY and CDR2 SVGEGT. This chain's CDR3 is CTNSYRAEQPQHF. CDR3 DNA: TGTACCAACAGTTACCGGGCCGAGCAGCCCCAACATTTT.

Comment on this clonotype: The final CDR3 position lacks the conserved phenylalanine or tryptophan, pointing to a likely read error. The rearrangement joins TRBV12-3 or TRBV12-4 to TRBJ2-3; D not certain. The J call may be mistaken, given a closer DNA end match to TRBJ1-5. The CDR3 covers 13 residues. The CDR3 bases are TGTGCCAGCAGTTTGAGGCTAGACGGTACGCAGCATTTA. Translated, it gives CASSLRLDGTQHL.

This clonotype was observed at least ten times. The chain recombines TRBV4-3 with TRBJ2-6; D is unclear. The CDR3 is 17 residues long. Trimming removed 0 bases at V and 0 bases at J, with 9 bases between. Germline loops: CDR1 LGHNA, CDR2 YSLEER. Here the CDR3 reads CASSQDGFRSGANVLTF. CDR3 coding DNA: TGCGCCAGCAGCCAAGATGGGTTCCGCTCTGGGGCCAACGTCCTGACTTTC.

This clonotype was seen repeatedly, ten times or more. The chain links TRBV5-1 to TRBJ2-5; TRBD1 might be the D (5 bases). This CDR3 is 11 amino acids long. Germline V gives CDR1 SGHRS, CDR2 YFSETQ. Trimming cost V 5 bases and J 3 bases, with 5 bases left between them. The CDR3 protein is CASRQEETQYF. The CDR3 DNA reads as TGCGCCAGCAGACAGGAAGAGACCCAGTACTTC.

As for this clonotype: The germline gene is not matched at one end of the junction; a read error may be the cause. The V and J genes are TRBV4-1 and TRBJ1-2; unclear D gene. This CDR3 region has 15 residues. Germline V gene sequence: CDR1 MGHRA, CDR2 YSYEKL. The CDR3 sequence is CSSSLAGQGNGGYTF. CDR3 nucleotide sequence: TGCTCCAGCAGCCTCGCGGGCCAAGGGAACGGTGGCTACACCTTC.

The CDR3 DNA sequence: TGTGCCAGCAGCCCCGGGACTTCTTCCTACGAGCAGTACTTC. As protein: CASSPGTSSYEQYF. V gene TRBV11-2 combines with J gene TRBJ2-7, with D perhaps matching TRBD2 (6 bases). V was pared by 5 bases and J by 1 base, with 12 bases between. Germline CDR1 reads SGHAT; CDR2 reads FQNNGV. The CDR3 runs to 14 residues.

With respect to this clonotype: At one of its ends the junction is not consistent with the germline gene, which may arise from a read error. The chain links TRBV11-1 to TRBJ2-3; D is possibly TRBD1 or TRBD2 (5 bases each). CDR1 is SGHAT, CDR2 FQDESV, per germline (reference sequence). The CDR3 runs 19 residues. CDR3: CASSSGGSSVGVRTDAQYF. The CDR3 DNA follows: TGTGCCAGCAGCTCTGGGGGAAGCTCTGTTGGAGTCCGCACAGATGCGCAATATTTT.

The chain combines TRBV11-1 with TRBJ2-2, with unresolved D. From germline, CDR1 is SGHAT and CDR2 FQDESV (reference sequence). The CDR3 length is 13 residues. Trimming pared 10 bases from V and 5 bases from J, leaving 14 bases between. The CDR3 region has the DNA TGTGCCAACAGTTTTTGGGATACCGGGGAGCTGTTTTTT. Amino acids: CANSFWDTGELFF.

The chain carries TRBV9 and TRBJ2-5, with D perhaps TRBD1 or TRBD2 (7 bases each). V was shortened by 4 bases and J by 7 bases, with 20 bases between the two germline ends. Germline assignment: CDR1 SGDLS and CDR2 YYNGEE. The CDR3 length is 15 residues. The CDR3 is CASSLTGFSGGTQYF. DNA for the CDR3: TGTGCCAGCAGCCTGACAGGGTTCTCGGGGGGGACCCAGTACTTC.

This clonotype was observed at least ten times. V is TRBV11-1 and J is TRBJ1-6; the D gene is possibly TRBD1 (6 bases). Germline CDR1 and CDR2: SGHAT and FQDESV (reference sequence). The CDR3 consists of 14 residues. V lost 2 bases to trimming and J lost 5 bases, with 7 bases between them. The CDR3, as DNA: TGTGCCAGCAGCTTAAGGACAGATAATTCACCCCTCCACTTT. It encodes CASSLRTDNSPLHF.

A remark on this clonotype: Germline is not matched at one junction end, which may reflect a read error. CDR3 DNA sequence: TGCGCCAGTAGCTTGGGGACAGGGGGAAGTTCACCCCTCTACTTT. Its protein product is CASSLGTGGSSPLYF. The chain has TRBV5-1 and TRBJ1-6, with TRBD1 matching over 11 bases. The CDR3 has 15 residues. The germline CDR1 and CDR2 sequences are SGHRS and YFSETQ.

Comment on this clonotype: Possible read error: a much larger clone is one base away. This rearrangement joins TRBV30 to TRBJ2-1; 10 nucleotides match TRBD1. The CDR3 has 13 residues. Germline lookup yields CDR1 GTSNPN and CDR2 SVGIG (reference sequence). The ends lost 5 bases at V and 7 bases at J; junction bases unmatched: 5. The CDR3 coding sequence is TGTGCCTGGTGTGGGACAGGGGTGAATGAGCAGTTCTTC. Its protein product is CAWCGTGVNEQFF.